These T cell receptor beta chains were read from a single sample in a study of control samples from healthy donors and cancer patients. Repertoires were generated with immunoSEQ multiplex PCR, while TCRdb's copy carries only in-frame clones and drops some. The sample includes roughly 120,000 clones, roughly 90% of them seen just once. The sequenced sample consisted of PBMCs. Source of these receptors: a woman aged 60-75 years with lung cancer. Both conserved end residues are part of each CDR3. A D gene is named only where the DNA matches it firmly. The size field is filled for only some rows; it gives once, few, many or a size class.

D	V	size	J	CDR3	DNA
TRBD1	TRBV4-1	-	TRBJ1-5	CASSQTGASNQPQHF	TGCGCCAGCAGCCAGACAGGGGCCTCCAATCAGCCCCAGCATTTT
-	TRBV19	-	TRBJ1-2	CASSNLDYGYTF	TGTGCCAGTAGTAATCTGGACTATGGCTACACCTTC
-	TRBV19	once	TRBJ2-3	CASRQTTITDTQYF	TGTGCCAGTAGACAGACTACGATCACAGATACGCAGTATTTT
-	TRBV6-5	-	TRBJ2-3	CASSPRGVGTDTQYF	TGTGCCAGCAGCCCCCGCGGGGTGGGCACAGATACGCAGTATTTT
-	TRBV6-2/TRBV6-3	-	TRBJ1-4	CASSLSPRNNEKLFF	TGTGCCAGCAGTTTATCACCGCGGAATAATGAAAAACTGTTTTTT
TRBD1	TRBV2	-	TRBJ1-2	CASQGEGYTF	TGTGCCAGCCAGGGGGAAGGCTACACCTTC
-	TRBV9	-	TRBJ1-5	CASRLGPIDNQPQHF	TGTGCCAGCAGGTTAGGACCGATAGACAATCAGCCCCAGCATTTT
-	TRBV4-1	-	TRBJ1-4	CASSPAGREYEKLFF	TGCGCCAGCAGCCCCGCCGGCAGAGAATATGAAAAACTGTTTTTT
TRBD2	TRBV7-3	-	TRBJ2-3	CASSLRGETDTQYF	TGTGCCAGCAGCTTGCGGGGGGAGACAGATACGCAGTATTTT
-	TRBV14	once	TRBJ2-3	CASRRGGADTQYF	TGTGCCAGCAGAAGAGGTGGAGCAGATACGCAGTATTTT
TRBD1	TRBV12-3/TRBV12-4	-	TRBJ2-4	CASSLTGDIQYF	TGTGCCAGCAGTTTGACAGGGGACATTCAGTACTTC
-	TRBV10-3	-	TRBJ1-2	CAISEFGDYGYTF	TGTGCCATCAGTGAGTTCGGGGACTATGGCTACACCTTC
TRBD1	TRBV25-1	-	TRBJ2-1	CASSESGQGNYYNEQFF	TGTGCCAGCAGTGAATCTGGACAGGGTAACTACTACAATGAGCAGTTCTTC
-	TRBV7-9	-	TRBJ2-4	CASSSDGFLAKNIQYF	TGTGCCAGCAGCAGCGACGGGTTTCTAGCCAAAAACATTCAGTACTTC
-	TRBV25-1	-	TRBJ2-7	CASSDATRGEREQYF	TGTGCCAGCAGTGACGCTACGAGGGGTGAGAGGGAGCAGTACTTC
TRBD1	TRBV7-9	-	TRBJ2-3	CASSIGTGVSDTQYF	TGTGCCAGCAGCATCGGGACAGGGGTTTCAGATACGCAGTATTTT
-	TRBV21-1	-	TRBJ1-2	CASSWPPPFRGASYGYTF	TGTGCCAGCAGCTGGCCTCCCCCGTTCAGGGGAGCGAGTTATGGCTACACCTTC
-	TRBV6-6	once	TRBJ2-7	CASNHNGGPSYEQYF	TGTGCCAGCAACCACAACGGGGGGCCTTCCTACGAGCAGTACTTC
-	TRBV15	-	TRBJ1-4	CATSRDRNNEKLFF	TGTGCCACCAGCAGAGACAGGAATAATGAAAAACTGTTTTTT
-	TRBV19	-	TRBJ1-2	CASRTDNYGYTF	TGTGCCAGTAGGACAGATAACTATGGCTACACCTTC
TRBD1	TRBV6-6	-	TRBJ2-1	CASSSGQGRFF	TGTGCCAGCAGCTCAGGACAGGGGAGGTTCTTC
TRBD1	TRBV30	-	TRBJ1-5	CAWSLGTGDQPQHF	TGTGCCTGGAGTCTTGGGACAGGGGATCAGCCCCAGCATTTT
TRBD1	TRBV6-5	-	TRBJ1-2	CASGQGGYGYTF	TGTGCCAGCGGACAGGGGGGTTATGGCTACACCTTC
TRBD1	TRBV6-5	once	TRBJ1-1	CASSYRGTGWNTEAFF	TGTGCCAGCAGTTACCGCGGGACAGGGTGGAACACTGAAGCTTTCTTT
-	TRBV4-3	-	TRBJ2-3	CASSQTSTDTQYF	TGCGCCAGCAGCCAGACTTCTACTGATACGCAGTATTTT
-	TRBV28	-	TRBJ2-7	CASSSWPGQRTYEQYF	TGTGCCAGCAGTTCATGGCCGGGACAAAGAACCTACGAGCAGTACTTC
TRBD1	TRBV27	-	TRBJ1-1	CASSGKSTGALNTEAFF	TGTGCCAGCAGTGGGAAGTCAACAGGGGCCTTGAACACTGAAGCTTTCTTT
TRBD1	TRBV7-2	-	TRBJ1-4	CASSLGWDRDVTNEKLFF	TGTGCCAGCAGCTTAGGGTGGGACAGGGACGTAACTAATGAAAAACTGTTTTTT
-	TRBV7-8	-	TRBJ1-2	CASSPRWTPGYTF	TGTGCCAGCAGCCCGCGTTGGACGCCAGGCTACACCTTC
-	TRBV4-2	-	TRBJ1-5	CASSQDPGGGRVLSQPQHF	TGTGCCAGCAGCCAAGACCCGGGGGGGGGCAGGGTTCTGAGTCAGCCCCAGCATTTT
-	TRBV27	-	TRBJ1-4	CASSLQGGEKLFF	TGTGCCAGCAGTTTACAGGGAGGGGAAAAACTGTTTTTT
-	TRBV5-5	-	TRBJ2-5	CASSFALTGSGETQYF	TGTGCCAGCAGCTTTGCTTTGACAGGTTCTGGGGAGACCCAGTACTTC
TRBD1	TRBV7-9	-	TRBJ2-3	CASSPGQGGGDTQYF	TGTGCCAGCAGCCCTGGACAGGGAGGTGGAGATACGCAGTATTTT
TRBD1	TRBV15	-	TRBJ2-7	CATSTVEGGYNEQYF	TGTGCCACCAGCACCGTAGAAGGGGGCTATAACGAGCAGTACTTC
-	TRBV27	-	TRBJ1-4	CASSLVGFNEKLFF	TGTGCCAGCAGTTTAGTCGGTTTTAATGAAAAACTGTTTTTT
-	TRBV11-3	-	TRBJ2-5	CASSFEETQYF	TGTGCCAGCAGCTTTGAAGAGACCCAGTACTTC
TRBD1	TRBV19	-	TRBJ1-2	CASSTGTGRGYTF	TGTGCCAGTAGTACCGGGACAGGGAGAGGCTACACCTTC
-	TRBV7-9	-	TRBJ2-2	CASSFSTATGELFF	TGTGCCAGCAGCTTTTCCACAGCCACCGGGGAGCTGTTTTTT
-	TRBV3-1/TRBV3-2	-	TRBJ1-2	CASSQVRAASRNYGYTF	TGTGCCAGCAGCCAAGTTAGGGCAGCTTCTCGGAACTATGGCTACACCTTC
-	TRBV5-4	-	TRBJ2-1	CASSLPTAYNEQFF	TGTGCCAGCAGCTTGCCTACAGCCTACAATGAGCAGTTCTTC
TRBD2	TRBV5-1	-	TRBJ2-7	CASSPGTSGLYSYEQYF	TGCGCCAGCAGCCCCGGGACTAGCGGGCTTTACTCCTACGAGCAGTACTTC
TRBD2	TRBV7-9	-	TRBJ2-3	CATAKGLAGETDTQYF	TGTGCCACTGCCAAGGGACTAGCGGGAGAAACAGATACGCAGTATTTT
-	TRBV4-2	-	TRBJ2-2	CASSQDESTRGTGELFF	TGTGCCAGCAGCCAAGATGAATCGACTAGGGGCACCGGGGAGCTGTTTTTT
TRBD1	TRBV18	-	TRBJ1-2	CASSPNGDRAYGYTF	TGTGCCAGCTCACCAAATGGAGACAGGGCCTATGGCTACACCTTC
-	TRBV2	-	TRBJ1-2	CASNRQTFGGYTF	TGTGCCAGCAACAGACAGACTTTCGGTGGCTACACCTTC
-	TRBV12-5	-	TRBJ2-7	CASGQAGPPGRRGEQYF	TGTGCTAGTGGGCAGGCAGGACCTCCGGGACGGCGGGGCGAGCAGTACTTC
-	TRBV5-1	-	TRBJ2-2	CASSSTMGPLNTGELFF	TGCGCCAGCAGCTCGACGATGGGACCTCTCAACACCGGGGAGCTGTTTTTT
-	TRBV10-3	once	TRBJ2-7	CAISAAGDTYEQYF	TGTGCCATCAGTGCGGCAGGGGATACCTACGAGCAGTACTTC
-	TRBV24-1	-	TRBJ1-3	CATGRGHSAGNTIYF	TGTGCCACCGGCCGGGGACACTCGGCCGGAAACACCATATATTTT
-	TRBV19	-	TRBJ1-2	CASTRSGAGAFNYGYTF	TGTGCCAGTACTAGGTCGGGGGCAGGGGCCTTTAACTATGGCTACACCTTC